This T cell receptor beta chain was retrieved from a study of T cell repertoires in cytomegalovirus infection. Study-level information: Matching HLA type, along with CMV infection, was indicated by public TCR beta signatures. Study conclusions and caveats: HLA-C-restricted TCR beta clonotypes specific for CMV led the ex vivo response. Accumulated public TCR beta family frequency recognized individuals carrying CMV together with the relevant HLA.

V lost 2 bases, J lost 5 bases, and 12 bases lay in between. This CDR3 has 14 amino acids. Germline CDR1 reads SGHTA; CDR2 reads FQGNSA. This clonotype was observed at least ten times. The antigen is undetermined. TCRdb reprocessed the reads via MiXCR and lists one record per CDR3 protein. The sample records about 310,000 distinct CDR3 sequences, about 9.1% being singletons. The sample comprised PBMCs. The sequence was collected from a human donor in good health (CMV status not recorded). Some clones in this sample may be carry-over from other donors' samples. The rearrangement joins TRBV7-2 to TRBJ2-5; D not certain. CDR3 coding DNA: TGTGCCAGCAGCTTACAGGCAGGTCGGGAGACCCAGTACTTC. This translates into CASSLQAGRETQYF.